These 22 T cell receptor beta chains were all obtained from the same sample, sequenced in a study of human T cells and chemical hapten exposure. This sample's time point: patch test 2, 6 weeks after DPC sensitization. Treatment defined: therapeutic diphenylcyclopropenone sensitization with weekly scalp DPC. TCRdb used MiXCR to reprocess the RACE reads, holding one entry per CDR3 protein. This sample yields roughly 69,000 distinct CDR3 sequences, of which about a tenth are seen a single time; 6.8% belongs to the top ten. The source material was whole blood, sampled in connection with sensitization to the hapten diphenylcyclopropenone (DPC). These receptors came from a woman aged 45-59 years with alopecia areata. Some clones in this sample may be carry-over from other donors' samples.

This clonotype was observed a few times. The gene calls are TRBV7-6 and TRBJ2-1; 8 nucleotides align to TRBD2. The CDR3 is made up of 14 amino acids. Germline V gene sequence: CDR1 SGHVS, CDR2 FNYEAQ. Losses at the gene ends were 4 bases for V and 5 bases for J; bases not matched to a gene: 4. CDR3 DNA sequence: TGTGCCAGCAGCTCGCAGACTAGCGACAATGAGCAGTTCTTC. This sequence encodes CASSSQTSDNEQFF.

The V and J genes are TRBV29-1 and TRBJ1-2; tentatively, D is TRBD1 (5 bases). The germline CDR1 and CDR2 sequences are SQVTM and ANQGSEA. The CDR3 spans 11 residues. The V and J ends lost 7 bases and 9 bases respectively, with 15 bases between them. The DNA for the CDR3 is TGCAGCGCCGTGGAAGGGGAACGCTACACCTTC. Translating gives CSAVEGERYTF.

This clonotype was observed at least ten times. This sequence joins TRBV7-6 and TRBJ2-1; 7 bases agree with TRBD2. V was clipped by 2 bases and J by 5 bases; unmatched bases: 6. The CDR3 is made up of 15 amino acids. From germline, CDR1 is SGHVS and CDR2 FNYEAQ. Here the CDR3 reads CASSLPTGTNNEQFF. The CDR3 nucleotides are TGTGCCAGCAGCTTACCAACCGGGACTAACAATGAGCAGTTCTTC.

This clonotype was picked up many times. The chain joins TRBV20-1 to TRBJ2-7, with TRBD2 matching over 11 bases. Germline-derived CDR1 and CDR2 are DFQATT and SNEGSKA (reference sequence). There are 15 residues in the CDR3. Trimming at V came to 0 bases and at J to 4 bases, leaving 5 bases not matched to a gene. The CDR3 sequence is CSARELAGVAYEQYF. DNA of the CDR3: TGCAGTGCTAGAGAACTAGCGGGAGTCGCTTACGAGCAGTACTTC.

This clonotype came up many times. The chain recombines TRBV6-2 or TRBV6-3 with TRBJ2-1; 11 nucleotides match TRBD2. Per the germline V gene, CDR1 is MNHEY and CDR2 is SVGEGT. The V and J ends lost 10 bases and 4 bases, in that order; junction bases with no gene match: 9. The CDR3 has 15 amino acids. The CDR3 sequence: CATLTSGTFYNEQFF. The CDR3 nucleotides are TGTGCCACCCTGACTAGCGGGACATTTTACAATGAGCAGTTCTTC.

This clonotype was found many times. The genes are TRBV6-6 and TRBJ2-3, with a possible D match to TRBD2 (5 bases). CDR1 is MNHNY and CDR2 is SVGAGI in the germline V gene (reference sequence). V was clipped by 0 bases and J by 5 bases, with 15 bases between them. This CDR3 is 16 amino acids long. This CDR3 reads CASSYSTGVGGDTQYF. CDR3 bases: TGTGCCAGCAGTTACTCGACCGGGGTGGGCGGAGATACGCAGTATTTT.

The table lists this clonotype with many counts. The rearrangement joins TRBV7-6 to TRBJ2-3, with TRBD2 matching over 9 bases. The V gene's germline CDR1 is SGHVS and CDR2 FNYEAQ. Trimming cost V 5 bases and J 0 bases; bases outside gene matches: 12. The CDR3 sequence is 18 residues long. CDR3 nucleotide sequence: TGTGCCAGCAGCCCACGGGTGGGTCTAGCGGGGAGCACAGATACGCAGTATTTT. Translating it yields CASSPRVGLAGSTDTQYF.

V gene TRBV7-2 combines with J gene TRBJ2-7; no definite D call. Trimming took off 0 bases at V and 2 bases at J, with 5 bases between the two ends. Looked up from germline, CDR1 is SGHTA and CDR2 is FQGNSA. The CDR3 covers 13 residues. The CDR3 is CASSLALPYEQYF. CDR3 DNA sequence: TGTGCCAGCAGCTTAGCGCTGCCCTACGAGCAGTACTTC.

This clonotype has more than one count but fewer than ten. DNA for the CDR3: TGCAGTCCGATCGGGGTTGAGCAGTTCTTC. This codes for CSPIGVEQFF. This chain links TRBV20-1 with TRBJ2-1; perhaps TRBD2 as D (5 bases). CDR1 is DFQATT, CDR2 SNEGSKA, per germline (reference sequence). Trimming removed 8 bases from V and 9 bases from J, with 11 bases in between. The CDR3 totals 10 residues.

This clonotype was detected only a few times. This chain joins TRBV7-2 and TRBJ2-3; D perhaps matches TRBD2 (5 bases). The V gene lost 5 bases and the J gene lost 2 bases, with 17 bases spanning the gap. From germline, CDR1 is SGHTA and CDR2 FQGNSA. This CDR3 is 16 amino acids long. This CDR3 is CASSLLASAFTDTQYF. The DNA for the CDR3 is TGTGCCAGCAGCCTCCTAGCTTCAGCCTTCACAGATACGCAGTATTTT.

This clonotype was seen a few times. The CDR3 region is CSVEAQGLKTQYF. DNA for the CDR3: TGCAGCGTTGAAGCCCAGGGCCTAAAGACCCAGTACTTC. The V and J genes are TRBV29-1 and TRBJ2-5; TRBD1 might be the D (5 bases). The CDR3 length is 13 residues. V was trimmed by 1 base and J by 6 bases, leaving 12 bases between them. Looked up from germline, CDR1 is SQVTM and CDR2 is ANQGSEA.

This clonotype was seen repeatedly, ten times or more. The DNA of the CDR3 is TGCAGCGTGGGGGCAGCGGGAGTAAAGAATGAGCAGTTCTTC. It codes for CSVGAAGVKNEQFF. The chain has TRBV29-1 and TRBJ2-1; 8 bases are a match to TRBD2. This CDR3 comprises 14 residues. With 6 bases clipped from V and 7 bases from J, the junction kept 11 bases outside the gene matches. Germline V gives CDR1 SQVTM, CDR2 ANQGSEA.

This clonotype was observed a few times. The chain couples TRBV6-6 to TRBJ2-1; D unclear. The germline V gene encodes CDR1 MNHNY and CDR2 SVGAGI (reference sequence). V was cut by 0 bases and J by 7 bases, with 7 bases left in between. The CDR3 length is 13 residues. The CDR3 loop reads CASSYSKVNEQFF. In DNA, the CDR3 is TGTGCCAGCAGTTACTCGAAAGTAAATGAGCAGTTCTTC.

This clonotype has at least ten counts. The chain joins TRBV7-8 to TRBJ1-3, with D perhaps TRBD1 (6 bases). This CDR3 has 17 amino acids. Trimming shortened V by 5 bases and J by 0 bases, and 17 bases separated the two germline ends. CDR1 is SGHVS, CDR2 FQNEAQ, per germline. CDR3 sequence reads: CASSLRDILLSGNTIYF. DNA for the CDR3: TGTGCCAGCAGCCTCCGGGACATCCTCCTCTCTGGAAACACCATATATTTT.

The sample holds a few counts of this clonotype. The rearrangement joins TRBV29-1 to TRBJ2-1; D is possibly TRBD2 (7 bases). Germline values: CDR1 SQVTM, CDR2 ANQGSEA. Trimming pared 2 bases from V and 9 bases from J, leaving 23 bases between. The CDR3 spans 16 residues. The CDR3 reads CSVEPFSVGGGGEQFF. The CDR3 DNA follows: TGCAGCGTTGAACCCTTTAGCGTTGGGGGGGGCGGTGAGCAGTTCTTC.

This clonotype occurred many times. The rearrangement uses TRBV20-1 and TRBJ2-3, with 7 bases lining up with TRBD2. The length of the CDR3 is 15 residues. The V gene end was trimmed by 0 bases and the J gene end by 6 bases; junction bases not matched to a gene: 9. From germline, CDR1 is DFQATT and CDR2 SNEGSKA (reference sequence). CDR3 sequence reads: CSARDPAGAPDTQYF. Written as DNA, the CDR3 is TGCAGTGCTAGAGATCCCGCGGGAGCCCCGGATACGCAGTATTTT.

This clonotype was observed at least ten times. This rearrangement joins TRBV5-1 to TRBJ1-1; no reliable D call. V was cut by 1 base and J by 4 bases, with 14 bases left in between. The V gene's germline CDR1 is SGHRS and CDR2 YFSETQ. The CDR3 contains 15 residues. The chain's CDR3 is CASSLSTKGGTEAFF. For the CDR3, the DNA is TGCGCCAGCAGCTTGAGCACCAAGGGAGGCACTGAAGCTTTCTTT.

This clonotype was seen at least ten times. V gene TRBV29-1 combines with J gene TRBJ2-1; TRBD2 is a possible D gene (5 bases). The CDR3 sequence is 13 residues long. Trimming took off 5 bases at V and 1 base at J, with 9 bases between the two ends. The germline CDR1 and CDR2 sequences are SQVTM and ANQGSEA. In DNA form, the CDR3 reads TGCAGCGTTTACGGGGTGTCCTACAATGAGCAGTTCTTC. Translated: CSVYGVSYNEQFF.

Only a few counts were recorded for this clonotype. CDR3 residues: CASSPGLTYEQYF. The DNA of the CDR3 is TGCGCCAGCAGTCCGGGGCTGACCTACGAGCAGTACTTC. The chain employs TRBV10-1 and TRBJ2-7; D possibly uses TRBD1 or TRBD2 (5 bases each). V was cut by 5 bases and J by 2 bases, with 10 bases left in between. This CDR3 spans 13 amino acids. CDR1 is WNHNN and CDR2 is SYGVQD in the germline V gene (reference sequence).

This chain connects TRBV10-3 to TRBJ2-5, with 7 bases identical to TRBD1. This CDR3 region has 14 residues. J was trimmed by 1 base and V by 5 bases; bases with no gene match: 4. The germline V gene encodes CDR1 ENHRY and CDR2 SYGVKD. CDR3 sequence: CAISYRGFQETQYF. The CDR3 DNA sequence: TGTGCCATCAGTTACAGGGGATTCCAAGAGACCCAGTACTTC.

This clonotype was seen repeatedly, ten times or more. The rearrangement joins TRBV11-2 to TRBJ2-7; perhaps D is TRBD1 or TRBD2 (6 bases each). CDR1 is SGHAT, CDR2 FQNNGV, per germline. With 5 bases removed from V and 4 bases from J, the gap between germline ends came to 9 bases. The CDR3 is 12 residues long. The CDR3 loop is CASSGGGYEQYF. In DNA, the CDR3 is TGTGCCAGCAGCGGAGGGGGGTACGAGCAGTACTTC.

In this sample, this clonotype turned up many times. This CDR3 reads CASRPGLNNEQFF. The DNA of the CDR3 is TGTGCCAGCAGGCCGGGACTCAACAATGAGCAGTTCTTC. This rearrangement joins TRBV2 to TRBJ2-1; maybe TRBD2 (6 bases). This CDR3 is 13 amino acids long. Per the germline V gene, CDR1 is SNHLY and CDR2 is FYNNEI. The V and J ends lost 6 bases and 5 bases respectively, with 11 bases between them.